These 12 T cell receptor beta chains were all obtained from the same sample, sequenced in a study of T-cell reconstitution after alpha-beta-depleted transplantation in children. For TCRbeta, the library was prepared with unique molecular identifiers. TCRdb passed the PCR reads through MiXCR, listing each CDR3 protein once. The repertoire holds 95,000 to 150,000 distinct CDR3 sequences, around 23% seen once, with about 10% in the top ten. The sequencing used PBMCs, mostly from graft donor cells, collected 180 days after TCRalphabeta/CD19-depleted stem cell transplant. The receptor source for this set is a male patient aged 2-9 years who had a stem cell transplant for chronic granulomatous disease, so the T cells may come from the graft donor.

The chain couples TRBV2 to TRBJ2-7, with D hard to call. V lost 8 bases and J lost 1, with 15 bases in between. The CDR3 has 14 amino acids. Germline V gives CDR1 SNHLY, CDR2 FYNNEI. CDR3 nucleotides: TGTGCCAGCTTCGGGCGGTCCTGGTCCTACGAGCAGTACTTC. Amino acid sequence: CASFGRSWSYEQYF.

CDR3 sequence: CASSFFGTEAFF. CDR3 coding DNA: TGTGCCAGCAGTTTCTTTGGGACTGAAGCTTTCTTT. The chain has TRBV28 and TRBJ1-1; the D is unclear. The CDR3 has 12 residues. Germline V lookup: CDR1 MDHEN, CDR2 SYDVKM. Trimming took 3 bases from V and 5 from J, leaving 7 bases between them.

CDR3 loop: CATSEPLGENQETQYF. In DNA, the CDR3 is TGTGCCACCAGTGAACCACTAGGGGAAAACCAAGAGACCCAGTACTTC. The rearrangement joins TRBV24-1 to TRBJ2-5, with D possibly called TRBD1 or TRBD2 (5 bases each). Looked up from germline, CDR1 is KGHDR and CDR2 is SFDVKD. V was cut by 4 bases and J by 0 bases, with 14 bases left in between. The CDR3 has 16 amino acids.

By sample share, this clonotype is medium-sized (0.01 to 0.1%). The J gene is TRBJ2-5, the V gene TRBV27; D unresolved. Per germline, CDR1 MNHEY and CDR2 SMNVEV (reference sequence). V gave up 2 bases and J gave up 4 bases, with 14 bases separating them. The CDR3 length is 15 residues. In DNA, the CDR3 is TGTGCCAGCAGTTTAAACGGGTTTTCCCTAGAGACCCAGTACTTC. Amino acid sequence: CASSLNGFSLETQYF.

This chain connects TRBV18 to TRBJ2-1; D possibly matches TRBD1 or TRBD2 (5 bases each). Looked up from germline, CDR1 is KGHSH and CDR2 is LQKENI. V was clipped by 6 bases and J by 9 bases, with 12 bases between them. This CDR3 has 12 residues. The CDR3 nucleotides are TGTGCCAGCTCTCGCGATGGGGGTGAGCAGTTCTTC. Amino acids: CASSRDGGEQFF.

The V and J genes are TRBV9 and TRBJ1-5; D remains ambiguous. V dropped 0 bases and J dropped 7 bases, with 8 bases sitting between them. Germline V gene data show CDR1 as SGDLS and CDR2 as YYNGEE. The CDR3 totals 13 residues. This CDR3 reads CASSVGESQPQHF. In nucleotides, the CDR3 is TGTGCCAGCAGCGTAGGGGAGAGCCAGCCCCAGCATTTT.

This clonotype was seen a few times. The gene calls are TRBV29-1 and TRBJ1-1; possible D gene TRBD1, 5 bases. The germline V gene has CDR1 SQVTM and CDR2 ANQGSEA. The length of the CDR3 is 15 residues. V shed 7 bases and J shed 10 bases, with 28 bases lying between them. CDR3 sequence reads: CSAGKGSATPQSAFF. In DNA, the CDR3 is TGCAGCGCCGGGAAGGGGTCAGCTACGCCTCAATCAGCTTTCTTT.

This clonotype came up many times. The CDR3 nucleotides read TGCAGTGCGAGGACAGGGGGCACAGATACGCAGTATTTT. It yields the protein CSARTGGTDTQYF. The chain recombines TRBV20-1 with TRBJ2-3, with TRBD1 matching 9 bases. From germline, CDR1 is DFQATT and CDR2 SNEGSKA (reference sequence). The CDR3 spans 13 residues. V gave up 6 bases and J gave up 1 base; unmatched junction bases: 2.

CDR3 coding DNA: TGCAGTGACCTAGACAGGGGGCTAGGGGAAGGGGAGACCCAGTACTTC. Residues: CSDLDRGLGEGETQYF. This chain joins TRBV20-1 and TRBJ2-5; 10 nucleotides line up with TRBD1. V shed 7 bases and J 5 bases; nucleotides not matched to a gene: 16. Germline V gene sequence: CDR1 DFQATT, CDR2 SNEGSKA (reference sequence). The CDR3 runs to 16 residues.

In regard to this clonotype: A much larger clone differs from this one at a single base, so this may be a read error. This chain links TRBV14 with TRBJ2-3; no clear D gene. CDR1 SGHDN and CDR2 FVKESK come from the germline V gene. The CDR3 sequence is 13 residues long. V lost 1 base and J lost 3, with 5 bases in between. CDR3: CASSQVMTDTQYF. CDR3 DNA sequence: TGTGCCAGCAGCCAAGTTATGACAGATACGCAGTATTTT. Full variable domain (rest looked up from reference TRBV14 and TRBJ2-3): EAGVTQFPSHSVIEKGQTVTLRCDPISGHDNLYWYRRVMGKEIKFLLHFVKESKQDESGMPNNRFLAERTGGTYSTLKVQPAELEDSGVYFCASSQVMTDTQYFGPGTRLTVL.

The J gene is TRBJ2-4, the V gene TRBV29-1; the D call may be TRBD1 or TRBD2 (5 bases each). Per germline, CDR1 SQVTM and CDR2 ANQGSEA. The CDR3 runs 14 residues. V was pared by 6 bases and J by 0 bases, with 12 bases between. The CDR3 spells CSVLEGLAKNIQYF. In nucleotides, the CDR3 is TGCAGCGTCCTCGAGGGGCTAGCCAAAAACATTCAGTACTTC.

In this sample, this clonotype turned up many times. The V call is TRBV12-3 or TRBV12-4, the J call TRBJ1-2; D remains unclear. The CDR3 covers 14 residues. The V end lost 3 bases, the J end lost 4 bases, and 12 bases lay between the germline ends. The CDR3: CASSLRVGPYGYTF. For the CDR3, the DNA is TGTGCCAGCAGTTTGCGGGTCGGTCCCTATGGCTACACCTTC.